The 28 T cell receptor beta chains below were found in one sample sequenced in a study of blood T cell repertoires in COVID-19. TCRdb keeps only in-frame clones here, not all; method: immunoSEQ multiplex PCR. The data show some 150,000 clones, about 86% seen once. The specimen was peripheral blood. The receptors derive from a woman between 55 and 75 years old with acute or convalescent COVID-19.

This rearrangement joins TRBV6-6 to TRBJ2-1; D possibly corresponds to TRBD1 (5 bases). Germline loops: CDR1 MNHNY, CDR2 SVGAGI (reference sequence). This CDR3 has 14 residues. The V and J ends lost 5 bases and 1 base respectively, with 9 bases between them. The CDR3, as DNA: TGTGCCAGCAGTGACAGAGTTTCCTACAATGAGCAGTTCTTC. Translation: CASSDRVSYNEQFF.

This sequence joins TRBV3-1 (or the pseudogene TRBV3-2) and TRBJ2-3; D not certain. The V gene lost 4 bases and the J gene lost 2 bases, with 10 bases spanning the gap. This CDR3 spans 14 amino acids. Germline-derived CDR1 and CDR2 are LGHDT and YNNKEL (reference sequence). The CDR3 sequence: CASSLPGYTDTQYF. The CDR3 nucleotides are TGTGCCAGCAGCCTCCCCGGGTACACAGATACGCAGTATTTT.

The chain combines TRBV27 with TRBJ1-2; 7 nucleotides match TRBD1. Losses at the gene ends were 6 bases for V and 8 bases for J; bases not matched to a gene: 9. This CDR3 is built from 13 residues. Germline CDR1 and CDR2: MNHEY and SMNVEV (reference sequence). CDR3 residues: CASSRQGPDGYTF. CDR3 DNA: TGTGCCAGCAGCCGACAGGGTCCGGACGGCTACACCTTC.

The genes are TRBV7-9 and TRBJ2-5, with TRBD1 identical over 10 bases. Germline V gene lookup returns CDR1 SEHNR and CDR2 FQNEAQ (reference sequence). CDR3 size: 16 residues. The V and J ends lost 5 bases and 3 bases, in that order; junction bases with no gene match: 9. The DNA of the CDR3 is TGTGCCAGCAGCCGCAGACAGGGGGCGCAGGAAGAGACCCAGTACTTC. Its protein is CASSRRQGAQEETQYF.

CDR3 residues: CAFGQGSYGYTF. The CDR3 coding sequence is TGTGCCTTTGGACAGGGTTCCTATGGCTACACCTTC. The chain is built from TRBV28 and TRBJ1-2; TRBD1 matches at 8 bases. V trimming: 11 bases; J trimming: 4 bases; junction bases outside the gene matches: 6. The CDR3 loop spans 12 amino acids. CDR1 MDHEN and CDR2 SYDVKM come from the germline V gene.

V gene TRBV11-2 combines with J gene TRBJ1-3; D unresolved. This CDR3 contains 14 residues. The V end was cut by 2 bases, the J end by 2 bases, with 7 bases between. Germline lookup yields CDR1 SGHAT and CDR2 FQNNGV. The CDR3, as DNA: TGTGCCAGCAGCTTACCTCCTACTGGAAACACCATATATTTT. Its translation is CASSLPPTGNTIYF.

The CDR3 region has the DNA TGTGCCAGCAGCTTGCCCCCAGGGGTTAAGAACACTGAAGCTTTCTTT. As protein: CASSLPPGVKNTEAFF. The chain combines TRBV5-4 with TRBJ1-1, with a weak D call TRBD1 (6 bases). V dropped 1 base and J dropped 1 base, with 14 bases sitting between them. Germline V gene lookup returns CDR1 SGHNT and CDR2 YYREEE (reference sequence). CDR3 length equals 16 residues.

The CDR3 loop reads CASSQWTGEETQYF. CDR3 nucleotides: TGTGCCAGCAGTCAATGGACGGGAGAGGAGACCCAGTACTTC. V gene TRBV27 combines with J gene TRBJ2-5; D may be TRBD2 (6 bases). The germline V and J ends were trimmed by 5 bases and 5 bases, with 15 bases remaining between them. The CDR3 has 14 residues. Germline V gene sequence: CDR1 MNHEY, CDR2 SMNVEV (reference sequence).

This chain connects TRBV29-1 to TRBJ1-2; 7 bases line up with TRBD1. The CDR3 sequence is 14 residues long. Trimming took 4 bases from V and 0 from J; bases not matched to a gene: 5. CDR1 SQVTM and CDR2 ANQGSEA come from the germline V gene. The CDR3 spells CSVARGTANYGYTF. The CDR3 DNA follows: TGCAGCGTTGCCAGGGGGACAGCTAACTATGGCTACACCTTC.

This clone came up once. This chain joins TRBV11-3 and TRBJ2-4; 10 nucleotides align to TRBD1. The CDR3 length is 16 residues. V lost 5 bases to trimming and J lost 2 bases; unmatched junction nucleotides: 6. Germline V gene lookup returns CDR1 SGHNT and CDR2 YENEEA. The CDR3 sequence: CASSAGTGATKNIQYF. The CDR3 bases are TGTGCCAGCAGCGCCGGGACAGGGGCGACCAAAAACATTCAGTACTTC.

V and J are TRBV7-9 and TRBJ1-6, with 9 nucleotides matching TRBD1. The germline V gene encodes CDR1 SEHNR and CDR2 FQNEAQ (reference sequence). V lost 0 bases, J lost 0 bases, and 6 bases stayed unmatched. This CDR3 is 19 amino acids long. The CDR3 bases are TGTGCCAGCAGCTTAGCAGGGACAGGGCTAAGCTCCTATAATTCACCCCTCCACTTT. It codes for CASSLAGTGLSSYNSPLHF.

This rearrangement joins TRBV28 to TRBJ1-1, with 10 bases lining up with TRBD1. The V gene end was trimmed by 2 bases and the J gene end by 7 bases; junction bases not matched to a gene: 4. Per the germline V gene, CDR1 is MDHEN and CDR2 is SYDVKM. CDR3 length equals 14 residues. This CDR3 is CASSLDRGLVEAFF. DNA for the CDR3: TGTGCCAGCAGTTTAGACAGGGGGCTTGTTGAAGCTTTCTTT.

The CDR3 sequence is CATSGSTGSVEETQYF. The CDR3 DNA reads as TGTGCCACCAGTGGTTCGACAGGGAGTGTGGAGGAGACCCAGTACTTC. J is TRBJ2-5 and V is TRBV24-1, with 7 nucleotides matching TRBD1. Germline V gene lookup returns CDR1 KGHDR and CDR2 SFDVKD. The V gene end was trimmed by 5 bases and the J gene end by 5 bases; junction bases not matched to a gene: 13. This CDR3 is 16 amino acids long.

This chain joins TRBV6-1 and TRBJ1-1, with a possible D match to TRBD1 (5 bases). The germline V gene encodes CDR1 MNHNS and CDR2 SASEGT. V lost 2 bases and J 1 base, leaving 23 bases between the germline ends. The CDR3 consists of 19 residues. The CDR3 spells CASSEPGLLIWGRNTEAFF. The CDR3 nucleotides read TGTGCCAGCAGTGAACCCGGCCTTCTCATCTGGGGCAGGAACACTGAAGCTTTCTTT.

CDR3 sequence: CASSQSGSMGGPNTGELFF. CDR3 coding DNA: TGTGCCAGCAGCCAATCGGGCAGCATGGGGGGGCCGAACACCGGGGAGCTGTTTTTT. The chain carries TRBV3-1 (or the pseudogene TRBV3-2) and TRBJ2-2; D is perhaps TRBD2 (7 bases). V shed 2 bases and J shed 0 bases, with 19 bases lying between them. Germline V gene lookup returns CDR1 LGHDT and CDR2 YNNKEL (reference sequence). The CDR3 has 19 amino acids.

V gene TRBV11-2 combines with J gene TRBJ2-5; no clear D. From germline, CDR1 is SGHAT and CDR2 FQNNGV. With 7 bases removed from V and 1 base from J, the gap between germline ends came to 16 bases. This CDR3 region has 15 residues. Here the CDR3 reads CASTLAHRGQETQYF. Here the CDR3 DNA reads TGTGCCAGCACCCTTGCACACCGTGGCCAAGAGACCCAGTACTTC.

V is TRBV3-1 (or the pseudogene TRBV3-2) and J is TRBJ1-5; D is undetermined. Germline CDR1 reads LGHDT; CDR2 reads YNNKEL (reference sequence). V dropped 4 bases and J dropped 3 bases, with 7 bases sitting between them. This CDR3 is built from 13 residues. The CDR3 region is CASSREVNQPQHF. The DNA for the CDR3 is TGTGCCAGCAGCCGCGAGGTCAATCAGCCCCAGCATTTT.

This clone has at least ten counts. The CDR3 is CASCPQGPPGEQYV. CDR3 sequence (DNA): TGTGCCAGCTGTCCGCAGGGTCCCCCGGGCGAGCAGTACGTC. The chain joins TRBV2 to TRBJ2-7, with D possibly TRBD1 on 5 matching bases. Germline loops: CDR1 SNHLY, CDR2 FYNNEI. The V gene lost 8 bases and the J gene lost 6 bases, with 20 bases spanning the gap. The CDR3 has 14 residues.

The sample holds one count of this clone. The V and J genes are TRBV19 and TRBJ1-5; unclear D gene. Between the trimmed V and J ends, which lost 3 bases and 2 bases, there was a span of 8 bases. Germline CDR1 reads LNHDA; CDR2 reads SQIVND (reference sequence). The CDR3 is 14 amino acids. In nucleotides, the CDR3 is TGTGCCAGTAGTATGAGTGCGGGCAATCAGCCCCAGCATTTT. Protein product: CASSMSAGNQPQHF.

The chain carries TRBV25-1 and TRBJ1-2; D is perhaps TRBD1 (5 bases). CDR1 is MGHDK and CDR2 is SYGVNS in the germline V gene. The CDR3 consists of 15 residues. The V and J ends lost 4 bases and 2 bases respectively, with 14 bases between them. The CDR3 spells CASSGDSLSNYGYTF. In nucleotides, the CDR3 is TGTGCCAGCAGTGGAGACAGTTTATCCAACTATGGCTACACCTTC.

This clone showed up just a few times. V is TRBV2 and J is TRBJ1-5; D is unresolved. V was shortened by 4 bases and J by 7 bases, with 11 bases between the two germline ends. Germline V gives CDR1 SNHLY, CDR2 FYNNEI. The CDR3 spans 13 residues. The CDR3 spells CASSVFDGQPQHF. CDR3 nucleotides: TGTGCCAGCAGTGTTTTTGACGGGCAGCCCCAGCATTTT.

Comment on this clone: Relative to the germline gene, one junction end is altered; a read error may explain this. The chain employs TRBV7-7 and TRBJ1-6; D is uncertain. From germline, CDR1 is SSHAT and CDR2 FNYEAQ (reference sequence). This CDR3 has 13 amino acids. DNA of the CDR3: TGTGCTAGCAGGCGAACAGACGTCTCGCCCCTCCACTTT. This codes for CASRRTDVSPLHF.

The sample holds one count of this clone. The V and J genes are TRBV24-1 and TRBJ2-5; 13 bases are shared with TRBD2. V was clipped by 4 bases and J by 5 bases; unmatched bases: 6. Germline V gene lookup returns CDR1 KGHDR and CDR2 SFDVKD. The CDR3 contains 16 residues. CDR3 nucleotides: TGTGCCACCAGTGACACGGGGACTAGCGGGGTTGAGACCCAGTACTTC. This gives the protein CATSDTGTSGVETQYF.

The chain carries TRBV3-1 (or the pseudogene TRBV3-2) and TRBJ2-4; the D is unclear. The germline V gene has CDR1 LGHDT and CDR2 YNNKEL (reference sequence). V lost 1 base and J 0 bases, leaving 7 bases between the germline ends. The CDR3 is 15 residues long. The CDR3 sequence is CASSQGHAAKNIQYF. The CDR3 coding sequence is TGTGCCAGCAGCCAAGGACACGCAGCCAAAAACATTCAGTACTTC.

CDR3: CASSPRQGTEKLFF. CDR3 in DNA: TGTGCCAGCAGTCCCCGACAGGGGACTGAAAAACTGTTTTTT. The rearrangement uses TRBV6-2 or TRBV6-3 and TRBJ1-4; TRBD1 matches at 8 bases. Germline V CDR1 and CDR2: MNHEY, SVGEGT. The length of the CDR3 is 14 residues. Trimming removed 5 bases from V and 7 bases from J; junction bases left unmatched: 6.

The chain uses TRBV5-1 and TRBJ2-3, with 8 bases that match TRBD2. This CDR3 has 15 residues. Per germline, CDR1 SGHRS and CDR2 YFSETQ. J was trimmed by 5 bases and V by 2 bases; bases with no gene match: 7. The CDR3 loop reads CASSLAGGAVDTQYF. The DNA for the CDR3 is TGCGCCAGCAGCTTAGCCGGGGGGGCCGTAGATACGCAGTATTTT.

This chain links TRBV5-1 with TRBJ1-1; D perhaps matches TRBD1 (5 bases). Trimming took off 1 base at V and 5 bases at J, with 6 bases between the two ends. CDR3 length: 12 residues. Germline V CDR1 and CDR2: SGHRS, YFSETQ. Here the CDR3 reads CASSLRGTEAFF. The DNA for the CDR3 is TGCGCCAGCAGCTTGCGGGGGACTGAAGCTTTCTTT.

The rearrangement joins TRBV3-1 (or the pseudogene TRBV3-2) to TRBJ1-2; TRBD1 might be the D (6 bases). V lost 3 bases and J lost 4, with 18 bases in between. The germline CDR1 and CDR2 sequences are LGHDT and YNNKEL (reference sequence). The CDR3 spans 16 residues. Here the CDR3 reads CASSQRGTDQTYGYTF. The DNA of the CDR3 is TGTGCCAGCAGCCAGAGGGGGACGGATCAAACCTATGGCTACACCTTC.